This TCR beta chain is drawn from a study of cytomegalovirus exposure and HLA in healthy donors. The wider study: Previous work identified roughly 120 million unique TCR beta sequences from around 200 million T cells.

This clone came up a few times. Primers included in the PCR were 60 Vbeta and 13 Jbeta primers. In the original analysis: The authors later counted 70 million to 85 million unique TCR beta chains, 9 million to 14 million of them shared. Sequencing used immunoSEQ multiplex PCR; TCRdb keeps in-frame clones, though not all of them. V, J and clone size derive from that table, while D and trimming were established from the DNA sequence. This sample has fewer than 200,000 clones; roughly 10% occur once, and the top ten carry about 1.2%. The V gene's germline CDR1 is SQVTM and CDR2 ANQGSEA. This CDR3 is 14 amino acids long. Trimming removed 7 bases at V and 4 bases at J, with 17 bases between.

The chain uses TRBV29-1 and TRBJ2-4; a possible D gene is TRBD2 (6 bases). The TCR originated in a woman aged 25 to 39 in good health and CMV-seropositive. What was sequenced was PBMCs. The CDR3 sequence is CSGELPGTKNIQYF. In nucleotides, the CDR3 is TGCAGCGGCGAGCTCCCTGGGACTAAAAACATTCAGTACTTC. Combining the CDR3 with reference TRBV29-1 and TRBJ2-4 gives the whole variable domain SAVISQKPSRDICQRGTSLTIQCQVDSQVTMMFWYRQQPGQSLTLIATANQGSEATYESGFVIDKFPISRPNLTFSTLTVSNMSPEDSSIYLCSGELPGTKNIQYFGAGTRLSVL.